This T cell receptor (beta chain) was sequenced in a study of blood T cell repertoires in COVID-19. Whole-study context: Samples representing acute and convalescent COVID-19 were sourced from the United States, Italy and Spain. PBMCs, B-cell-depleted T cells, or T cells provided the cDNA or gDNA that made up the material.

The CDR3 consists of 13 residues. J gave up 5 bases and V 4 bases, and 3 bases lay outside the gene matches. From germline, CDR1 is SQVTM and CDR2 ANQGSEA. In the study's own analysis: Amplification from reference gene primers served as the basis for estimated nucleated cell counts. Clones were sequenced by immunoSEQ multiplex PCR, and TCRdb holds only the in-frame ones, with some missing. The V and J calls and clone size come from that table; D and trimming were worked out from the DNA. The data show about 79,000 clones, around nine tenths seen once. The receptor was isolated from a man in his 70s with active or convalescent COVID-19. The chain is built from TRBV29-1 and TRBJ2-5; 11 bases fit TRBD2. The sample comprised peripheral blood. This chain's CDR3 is CSVARLAGETQYF. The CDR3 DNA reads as TGCAGCGTTGCCCGACTAGCGGGGGAGACCCAGTACTTC.